This is a list of T cell receptor beta chains from one sample in a study of T cell responses to AZD1222 COVID-19 vaccine. TCRdb's table, derived via immunoSEQ multiplex PCR, lists solely in-frame clones and lacks some. The table lists 150,000 to 200,000 clones, around 93% of them singletons. The sample here was peripheral blood, taken on day 0 of AZD1222 vaccination. All receptors derive from an adult in good health. The CDR3 runs from the conserved cysteine through the conserved F or W. Fields, in order: V gene, clone size, D gene, J gene, CDR3 protein, CDR3 DNA. The D gene is left open where the match is weak. Rows may omit the clone size; those that give it use once, few, many or a size class.

V gene: TRBV7-9
clone size: NA
D gene: NA
J gene: TRBJ1-1
CDR3 protein: CASSFQGVNTEAFF
CDR3 DNA: TGTGCCAGCAGCTTCCAGGGTGTGAACACTGAAGCTTTCTTT

V gene: TRBV3-1/TRBV3-2
clone size: NA
D gene: NA
J gene: TRBJ2-1
CDR3 protein: CVSSQGGRNEQFF
CDR3 DNA: TGTGTCAGCAGCCAAGGTGGGCGCAATGAGCAGTTCTTC

V gene: TRBV9
clone size: NA
D gene: NA
J gene: TRBJ2-3
CDR3 protein: CASSVGSGPTDTQYF
CDR3 DNA: TGTGCCAGCAGCGTAGGGTCCGGGCCCACAGATACGCAGTATTTT

V gene: TRBV6-5
clone size: NA
D gene: NA
J gene: TRBJ2-7
CDR3 protein: CASSYDTYEQYF
CDR3 DNA: TGTGCCAGCAGTTACGACACCTACGAGCAGTACTTC

V gene: TRBV7-9
clone size: NA
D gene: NA
J gene: TRBJ1-4
CDR3 protein: CASTSALGGEKLLF
CDR3 DNA: TGTGCCAGCACGAGCGCGCTGGGAGGTGAAAAACTGCTTTTT

V gene: TRBV7-8
clone size: NA
D gene: TRBD1
J gene: TRBJ2-1
CDR3 protein: CASSPGGGEQFF
CDR3 DNA: TGTGCCAGCAGCCCAGGGGGCGGCGAGCAGTTCTTC

V gene: TRBV2
clone size: once
D gene: NA
J gene: TRBJ1-1
CDR3 protein: CASSAVMNTEAFF
CDR3 DNA: TGTGCCAGCAGTGCGGTTATGAACACTGAAGCTTTCTTT

V gene: TRBV14
clone size: NA
D gene: TRBD1
J gene: TRBJ1-1
CDR3 protein: CASRLTGQGTEAFF
CDR3 DNA: TGTGCCAGCAGGTTGACAGGGCAGGGCACTGAAGCTTTCTTT

V gene: TRBV28
clone size: NA
D gene: TRBD1
J gene: TRBJ1-6
CDR3 protein: CASRNGQGGLYNSPLHF
CDR3 DNA: TGTGCCAGCAGGAATGGACAGGGCGGGCTATATAATTCACCCCTCCACTTT

V gene: TRBV14
clone size: NA
D gene: NA
J gene: TRBJ1-2
CDR3 protein: CASSQAGLKWGYTF
CDR3 DNA: TGTGCCAGCAGCCAAGCCGGTTTGAAATGGGGCTACACCTTC

V gene: TRBV7-2
clone size: NA
D gene: TRBD2
J gene: TRBJ2-7
CDR3 protein: CASSPTSGGSYEQYF
CDR3 DNA: TGTGCCAGCAGCCCCACTAGCGGGGGGAGTTACGAGCAGTACTTC

V gene: TRBV6-6
clone size: NA
D gene: TRBD1
J gene: TRBJ1-1
CDR3 protein: CASSYGTGATEAFF
CDR3 DNA: TGTGCCAGCAGTTACGGGACAGGGGCCACTGAAGCTTTCTTT

V gene: TRBV5-1
clone size: NA
D gene: TRBD2
J gene: TRBJ2-1
CDR3 protein: CASSLGSSGSPQFF
CDR3 DNA: TGCGCCAGCAGCTTGGGGTCTAGCGGGAGCCCGCAGTTCTTC

V gene: TRBV30
clone size: NA
D gene: NA
J gene: TRBJ1-6
CDR3 protein: CAWSVHGDTNSPLHF
CDR3 DNA: TGTGCCTGGAGTGTACACGGGGATACTAATTCACCCCTCCACTTT

V gene: TRBV18
clone size: NA
D gene: NA
J gene: TRBJ1-1
CDR3 protein: CASSTEQGFTEAFF
CDR3 DNA: TGTGCCAGCTCAACGGAACAGGGTTTCACTGAAGCTTTCTTT

V gene: TRBV6-1
clone size: NA
D gene: NA
J gene: TRBJ2-7
CDR3 protein: CASSDSRGTYEQYF
CDR3 DNA: TGTGCCAGCAGTGATAGTCGGGGAACCTACGAGCAGTACTTC

V gene: TRBV5-1
clone size: few
D gene: TRBD1
J gene: TRBJ1-1
CDR3 protein: CASSSTFSDRVYNTEAFF
CDR3 DNA: TGCGCCAGCAGCTCCACCTTTTCGGACAGGGTTTATAACACTGAAGCTTTCTTT

V gene: TRBV12-3/TRBV12-4
clone size: NA
D gene: NA
J gene: TRBJ2-2
CDR3 protein: CASSPDSTGELFF
CDR3 DNA: TGTGCCAGCAGTCCGGACTCCACCGGGGAGCTGTTTTTT

V gene: TRBV15
clone size: NA
D gene: TRBD2
J gene: TRBJ2-7
CDR3 protein: CATSRGRAGGFEQYF
CDR3 DNA: TGTGCCACCAGCAGGGGCCGCGCGGGGGGCTTCGAGCAGTACTTC

V gene: TRBV19
clone size: NA
D gene: TRBD1
J gene: TRBJ2-1
CDR3 protein: CALRGQGNEQFF
CDR3 DNA: TGTGCCCTGAGGGGGCAGGGTAATGAGCAGTTCTTC

V gene: TRBV24-1
clone size: NA
D gene: NA
J gene: TRBJ2-1
CDR3 protein: CATSDPMGLPGREQFF
CDR3 DNA: TGTGCCACCAGTGATCCCATGGGCCTCCCCGGGCGGGAGCAGTTCTTC

V gene: TRBV6-4
clone size: NA
D gene: TRBD1
J gene: TRBJ1-3
CDR3 protein: CASSVNRGSGNTIYF
CDR3 DNA: TGTGCCAGCAGTGTCAACAGGGGCTCTGGAAACACCATATATTTT

V gene: TRBV5-5
clone size: NA
D gene: NA
J gene: TRBJ2-2
CDR3 protein: CASSLGFWGTGELFF
CDR3 DNA: TGTGCCAGCAGCTTGGGGTTCTGGGGGACCGGGGAGCTGTTTTTT

V gene: TRBV18
clone size: NA
D gene: TRBD1
J gene: TRBJ1-2
CDR3 protein: CASSRSEQGAHYGYTF
CDR3 DNA: TGTGCCAGCTCACGGAGTGAGCAGGGGGCTCACTATGGCTACACCTTC

V gene: TRBV6-9
clone size: NA
D gene: NA
J gene: TRBJ1-1
CDR3 protein: CASPGSLNTEAFF
CDR3 DNA: TGTGCCAGCCCCGGGAGCTTGAACACTGAAGCTTTCTTT

V gene: TRBV2
clone size: NA
D gene: TRBD1
J gene: TRBJ1-4
CDR3 protein: CASRGQGLVNEKLFF
CDR3 DNA: TGTGCCAGCCGAGGACAGGGTCTCGTTAATGAAAAACTGTTTTTT

V gene: TRBV15
clone size: NA
D gene: NA
J gene: TRBJ2-3
CDR3 protein: CATSPNPQGTRDTQYF
CDR3 DNA: TGTGCCACCAGCCCTAACCCCCAGGGAACGAGGGATACGCAGTATTTT

V gene: TRBV5-1
clone size: NA
D gene: NA
J gene: TRBJ1-1
CDR3 protein: CASSLGRTEAFF
CDR3 DNA: TGCGCCAGCAGCTTGGGTCGCACTGAAGCTTTCTTT

V gene: TRBV5-1
clone size: NA
D gene: NA
J gene: TRBJ1-5
CDR3 protein: CASSPSAGTYQPQHF
CDR3 DNA: TGCGCCAGCAGCCCGAGCGCGGGCACCTATCAGCCCCAGCATTTT

V gene: TRBV10-1
clone size: NA
D gene: TRBD2
J gene: TRBJ2-7
CDR3 protein: CADRQRLADEQYF
CDR3 DNA: TGCGCCGACCGTCAAAGACTAGCAGACGAGCAGTACTTC

V gene: TRBV24-1
clone size: NA
D gene: NA
J gene: TRBJ1-2
CDR3 protein: CATTKRSSPSTFYGYTF
CDR3 DNA: TGTGCCACCACTAAAAGAAGTAGCCCCTCGACTTTCTATGGCTACACCTTC